This T cell receptor (beta chain) was captured by sequencing in a study of T cells in pancreatic ductal adenocarcinoma (dated by TCRdb to about 2017). Some background on the complete study: Seeking insight into the adaptive T-cell response that arises naturally, the researchers examined how many CD8+ T cells infiltrated tumors of resected pancreatic ductal adenocarcinoma, where they sat, and what features they had, alongside the same properties of suppressive cells. Here is what the overall study found, with its caveats: Since most people with pancreatic cancer show up with disease that cannot be operated on, the resected cohort was biased toward the minority who had early-stage disease. Compared with tumor samples, blood samples had more total productive templates and around 8-fold more unique clonotypes. T-cell clonality showed no significant difference between tumor and blood, with a mean clonality of around 0.11 in tumors and roughly 0.072 in blood. Comparisons of clonality between tumor and blood may be biased toward lower diversity because tumors are enriched in CD45RO+ effector T cells rather than naive T cells.

The immunoSEQ hsTCRB kit was used to amplify TCR beta CDR3 regions from genomic DNA. An Illumina HiSeq system was used to carry out high-throughput TRB CDR3 sequencing. On the authors' methods: Sequencing reads were analyzed with the immunoSEQ software, and nonproductive sequences with premature stops or frame-shifts were excluded. Clonality of the repertoire was calculated as one minus Shannon entropy normalized by log2 of the number of unique productive sequences. TCRdb retrieved this table from immuneACCESS and kept in-frame rearrangements only. Not all clones are present; in checked studies, unresolved V genes account for under half, and no reason is known for the remainder. V and J calls and clone size are as listed in that table; D and trimming were resolved from the DNA. The sample contains 4,500 to 5,000 clones, more than 70% of them found a single time. The ten top clones hold 5.9% of the sample.

A remark on this clone: Its antigen is not yet known. Per-base quality was not reported, and no clone a single base away is much larger than it.

The pancreatic ductal adenocarcinoma patients who were selected had gone through surgery without receiving any neoadjuvant therapy. Immediately after surgery, resected tumor tissue was collected into ice-cold media, and a portion of the resected tumor tissue was flash frozen for DNA and RNA. Using the DNeasy Blood and Tissue Kit with Proteinase K and RNase treatment, genomic DNA was extracted from over five PBMC and under ten flash-frozen tumor specimens. This receptor was identified in a human donor with pancreatic ductal adenocarcinoma. The specimen was pancreatic tumor tissue.

The CDR3 protein is CASSYRVSTDTQYF. The DNA is TGTGCCAGCAGTTACAGGGTTAGCACAGATACGCAGTATTTT. This chain joins TRBV6-5 to TRBJ2-3, with an unclear D gene assignment. V drops 2 bases and J drops 0 bases, leaving 6 bases in between. Taken from cysteine to phenylalanine, the CDR3 has 14 residues. Just the 42-base CDR3 DNA is kept, in frame starting at base 1. The germline V gene supplies CDR1 MNHEY and CDR2 SVGAGI.